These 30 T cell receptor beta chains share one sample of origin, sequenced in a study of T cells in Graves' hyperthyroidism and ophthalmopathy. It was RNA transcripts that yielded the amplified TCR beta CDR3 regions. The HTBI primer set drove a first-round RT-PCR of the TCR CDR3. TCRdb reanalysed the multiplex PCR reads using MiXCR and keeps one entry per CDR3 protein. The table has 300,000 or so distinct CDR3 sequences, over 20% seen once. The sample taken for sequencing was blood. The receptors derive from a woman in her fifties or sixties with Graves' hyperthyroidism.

The CDR3 reads CASSPLSSGAYEQYF. Written as DNA, the CDR3 is TGTGCCAGCAGTCCCCTCTCTAGCGGGGCCTACGAGCAGTACTTC. This rearrangement joins TRBV27 to TRBJ2-7; 9 bases match TRBD2. This CDR3 contains 15 residues. Trimming removed 5 bases from V and 2 bases from J; junction bases left unmatched: 7. Per germline, CDR1 MNHEY and CDR2 SMNVEV (reference sequence).

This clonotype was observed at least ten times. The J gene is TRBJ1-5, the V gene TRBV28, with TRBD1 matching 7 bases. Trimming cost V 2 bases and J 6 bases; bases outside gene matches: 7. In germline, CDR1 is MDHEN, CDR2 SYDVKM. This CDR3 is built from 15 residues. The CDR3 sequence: CASSLGSGGGQPQHF. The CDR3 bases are TGTGCCAGCAGTTTAGGGTCAGGGGGAGGTCAGCCCCAGCATTTT. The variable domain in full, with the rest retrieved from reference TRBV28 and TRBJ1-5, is DVKVTQSSRYLVKRTGEKVFLECVQDMDHENMFWYRQDPGLGLRLIYFSYDVKMKEKGDIPEGYSVSREKKERFSLILESASTNQTSMYLCASSLGSGGGQPQHFGDGTRLSIL.

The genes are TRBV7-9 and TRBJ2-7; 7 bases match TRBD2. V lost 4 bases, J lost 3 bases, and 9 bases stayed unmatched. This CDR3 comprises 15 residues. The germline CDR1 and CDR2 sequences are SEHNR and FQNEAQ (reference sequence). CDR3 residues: CASSSPSGILYEQYF. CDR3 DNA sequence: TGTGCCAGCAGCTCTCCCAGCGGGATCCTCTACGAGCAGTACTTC.

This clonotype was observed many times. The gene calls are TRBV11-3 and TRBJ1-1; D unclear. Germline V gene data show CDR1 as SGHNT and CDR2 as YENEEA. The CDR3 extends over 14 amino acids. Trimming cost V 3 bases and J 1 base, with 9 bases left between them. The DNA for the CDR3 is TGTGCCAGCAGCTTTAAACGGCCGAACACTGAAGCTTTCTTT. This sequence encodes CASSFKRPNTEAFF.

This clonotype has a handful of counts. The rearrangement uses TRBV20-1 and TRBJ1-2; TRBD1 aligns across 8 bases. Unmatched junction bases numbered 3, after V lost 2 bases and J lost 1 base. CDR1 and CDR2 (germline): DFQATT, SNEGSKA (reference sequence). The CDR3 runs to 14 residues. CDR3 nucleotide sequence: TGCAGTGCTAGATCCGGACAGGGTAACTATGGCTACACCTTC. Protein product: CSARSGQGNYGYTF.

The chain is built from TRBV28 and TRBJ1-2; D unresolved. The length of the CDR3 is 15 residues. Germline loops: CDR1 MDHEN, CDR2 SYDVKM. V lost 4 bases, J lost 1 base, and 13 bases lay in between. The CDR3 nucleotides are TGTGCCAGCAGTTCTAGCCCGAGAATTAACTATGGCTACACCTTC. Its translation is CASSSSPRINYGYTF.

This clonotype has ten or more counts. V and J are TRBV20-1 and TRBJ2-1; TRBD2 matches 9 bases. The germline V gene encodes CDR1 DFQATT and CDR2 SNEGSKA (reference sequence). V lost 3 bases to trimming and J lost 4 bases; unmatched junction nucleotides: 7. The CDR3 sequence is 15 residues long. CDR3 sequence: CSARGSSGRYNEQFF. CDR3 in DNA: TGCAGTGCTAGGGGGTCGAGCGGGAGGTACAATGAGCAGTTCTTC.

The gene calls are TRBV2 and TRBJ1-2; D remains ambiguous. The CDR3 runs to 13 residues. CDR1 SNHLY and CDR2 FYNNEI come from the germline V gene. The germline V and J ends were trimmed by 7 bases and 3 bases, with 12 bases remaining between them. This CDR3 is CASTMTPDYGYTF. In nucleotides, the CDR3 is TGTGCCAGCACTATGACACCCGACTATGGCTACACCTTC.

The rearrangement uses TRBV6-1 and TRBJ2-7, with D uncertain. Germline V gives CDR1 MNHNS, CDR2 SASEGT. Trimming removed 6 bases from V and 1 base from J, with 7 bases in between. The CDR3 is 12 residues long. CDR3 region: CASRGVSYEQYF. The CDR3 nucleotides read TGTGCCAGCAGGGGTGTTTCCTACGAGCAGTACTTC.

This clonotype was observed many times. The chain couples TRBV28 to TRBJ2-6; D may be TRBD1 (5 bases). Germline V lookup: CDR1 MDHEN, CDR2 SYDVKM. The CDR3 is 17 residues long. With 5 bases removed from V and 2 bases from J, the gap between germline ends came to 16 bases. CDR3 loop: CASSARQSKTGANVLTF. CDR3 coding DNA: TGTGCCAGCAGTGCCCGACAGTCCAAAACTGGGGCCAACGTCCTGACTTTC.

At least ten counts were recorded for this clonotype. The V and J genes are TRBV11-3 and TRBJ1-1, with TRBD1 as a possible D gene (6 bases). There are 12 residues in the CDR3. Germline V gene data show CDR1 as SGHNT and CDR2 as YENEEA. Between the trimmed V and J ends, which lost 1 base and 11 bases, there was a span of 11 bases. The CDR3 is CASSLATGNAFF. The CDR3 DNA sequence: TGTGCCAGCAGCTTAGCTACAGGGAACGCTTTCTTT.

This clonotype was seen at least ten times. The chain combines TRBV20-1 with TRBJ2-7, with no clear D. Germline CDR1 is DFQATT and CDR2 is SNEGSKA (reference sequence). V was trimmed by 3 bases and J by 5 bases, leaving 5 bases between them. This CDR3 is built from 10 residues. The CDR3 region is CSASRDEQYF. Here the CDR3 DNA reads TGCAGTGCTAGTCGGGACGAGCAGTACTTC.

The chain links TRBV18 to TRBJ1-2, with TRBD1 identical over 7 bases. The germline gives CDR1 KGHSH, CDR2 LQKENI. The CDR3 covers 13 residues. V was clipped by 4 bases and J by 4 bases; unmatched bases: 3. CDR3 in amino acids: CASSRGQSYGYTF. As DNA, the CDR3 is TGTGCCAGCTCACGGGGACAGAGCTATGGCTACACCTTC. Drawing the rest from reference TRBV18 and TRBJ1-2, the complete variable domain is NAGVMQNPRHLVRRRGQEARLRCSPMKGHSHVYWYRQLPEEGLKFMVYLQKENIIDESGMPKERFSAEFPKEGPSILRIQQVVRGDSAAYFCASSRGQSYGYTFGSGTRLTVV.

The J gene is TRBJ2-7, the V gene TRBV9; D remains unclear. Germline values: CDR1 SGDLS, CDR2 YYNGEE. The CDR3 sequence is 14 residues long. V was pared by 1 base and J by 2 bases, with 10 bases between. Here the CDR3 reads CASSVSRAPYEQYF. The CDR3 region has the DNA TGTGCCAGCAGCGTAAGCCGGGCCCCCTACGAGCAGTACTTC.

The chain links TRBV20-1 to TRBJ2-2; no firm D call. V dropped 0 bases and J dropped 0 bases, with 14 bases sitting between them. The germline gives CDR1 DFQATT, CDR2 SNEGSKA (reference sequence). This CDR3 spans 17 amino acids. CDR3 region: CSAREARATANTGELFF. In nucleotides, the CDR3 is TGCAGTGCTAGAGAGGCAAGGGCGACGGCGAACACCGGGGAGCTGTTTTTT.

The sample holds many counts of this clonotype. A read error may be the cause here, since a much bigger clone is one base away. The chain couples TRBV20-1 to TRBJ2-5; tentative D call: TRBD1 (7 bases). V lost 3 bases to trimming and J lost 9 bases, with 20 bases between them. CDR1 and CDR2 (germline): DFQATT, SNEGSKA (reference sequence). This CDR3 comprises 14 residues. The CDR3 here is CSARTTQGEEAQYF. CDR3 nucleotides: TGCAGTGCTAGGACTACGCAGGGGGAGGAGGCCCAGTACTTC.

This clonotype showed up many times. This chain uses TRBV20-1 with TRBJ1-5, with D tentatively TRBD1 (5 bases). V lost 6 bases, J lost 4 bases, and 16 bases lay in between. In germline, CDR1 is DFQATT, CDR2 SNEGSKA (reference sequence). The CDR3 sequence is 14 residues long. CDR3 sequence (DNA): TGCAGTGCAGACGACAGCTCCCAAAATCAGCCCCAGCATTTT. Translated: CSADDSSQNQPQHF.

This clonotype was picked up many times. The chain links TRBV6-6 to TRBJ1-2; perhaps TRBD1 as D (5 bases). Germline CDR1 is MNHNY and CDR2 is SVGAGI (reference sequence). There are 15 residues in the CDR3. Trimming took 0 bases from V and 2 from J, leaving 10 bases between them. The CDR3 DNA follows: TGTGCCAGCAGTTACTCGGGGCGGACGAACTATGGCTACACCTTC. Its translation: CASSYSGRTNYGYTF.

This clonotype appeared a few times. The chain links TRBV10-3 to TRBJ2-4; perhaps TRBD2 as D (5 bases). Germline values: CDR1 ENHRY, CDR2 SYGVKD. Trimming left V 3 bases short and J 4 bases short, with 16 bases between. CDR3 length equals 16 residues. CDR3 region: CAISENSLRDKNIQYF. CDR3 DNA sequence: TGTGCCATCAGTGAAAATTCCCTGAGGGATAAAAACATTCAGTACTTC.

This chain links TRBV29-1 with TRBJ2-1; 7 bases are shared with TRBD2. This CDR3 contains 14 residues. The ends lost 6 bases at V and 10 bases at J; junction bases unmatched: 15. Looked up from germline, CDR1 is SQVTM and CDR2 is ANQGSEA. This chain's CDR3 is CSVLAASRRGEQFF. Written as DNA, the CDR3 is TGCAGCGTGCTAGCGGCCAGTCGCCGGGGGGAGCAGTTCTTC.

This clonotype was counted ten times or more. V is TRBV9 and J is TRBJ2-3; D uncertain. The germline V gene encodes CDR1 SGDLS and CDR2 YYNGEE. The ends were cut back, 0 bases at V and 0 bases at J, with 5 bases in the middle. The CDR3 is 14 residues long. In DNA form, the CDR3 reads TGTGCCAGCAGCGTAGCCGACAGCACAGATACGCAGTATTTT. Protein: CASSVADSTDTQYF.

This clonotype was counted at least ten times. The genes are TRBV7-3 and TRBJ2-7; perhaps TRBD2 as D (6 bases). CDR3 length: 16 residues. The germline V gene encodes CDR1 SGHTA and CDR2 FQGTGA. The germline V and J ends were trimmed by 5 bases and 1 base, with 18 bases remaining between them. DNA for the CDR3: TGTGCCAGCAGCCCCTCCGGGACTTCGAGGTCCTACGAGCAGTACTTC. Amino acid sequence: CASSPSGTSRSYEQYF.

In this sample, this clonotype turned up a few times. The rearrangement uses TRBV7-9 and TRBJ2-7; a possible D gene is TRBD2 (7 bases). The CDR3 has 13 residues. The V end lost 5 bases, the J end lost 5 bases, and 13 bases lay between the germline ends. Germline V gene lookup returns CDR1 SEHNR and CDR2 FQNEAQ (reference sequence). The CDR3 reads CASSRTGGHEQYF. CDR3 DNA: TGTGCCAGCAGCCGCACGGGGGGCCACGAGCAGTACTTC.

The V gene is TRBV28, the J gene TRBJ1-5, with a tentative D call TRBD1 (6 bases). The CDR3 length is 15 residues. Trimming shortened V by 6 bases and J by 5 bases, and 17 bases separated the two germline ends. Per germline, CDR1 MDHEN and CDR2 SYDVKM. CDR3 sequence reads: CASRSLQGRDQPQHF. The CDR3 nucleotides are TGTGCCAGCAGATCCTTACAGGGTCGAGATCAGCCCCAGCATTTT.

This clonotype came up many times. The CDR3, as DNA: TGCAGTGCTAGAGATCCAGGGGCAAGTGGTGGTGGCTACACCTTC. Its protein is CSARDPGASGGGYTF. The chain combines TRBV20-1 with TRBJ1-2; D may be TRBD1 (6 bases). V gave up 0 bases and J gave up 7 bases, with 18 bases separating them. The CDR3 covers 15 residues. Germline V gene sequence: CDR1 DFQATT, CDR2 SNEGSKA (reference sequence).

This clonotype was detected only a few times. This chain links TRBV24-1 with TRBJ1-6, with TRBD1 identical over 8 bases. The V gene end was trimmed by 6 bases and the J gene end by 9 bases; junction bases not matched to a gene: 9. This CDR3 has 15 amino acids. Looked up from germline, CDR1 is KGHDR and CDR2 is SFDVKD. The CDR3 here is CATSSGRGRISPLHF. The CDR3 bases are TGTGCCACCAGTTCGGGCAGGGGGCGAATTTCACCCCTCCACTTT.

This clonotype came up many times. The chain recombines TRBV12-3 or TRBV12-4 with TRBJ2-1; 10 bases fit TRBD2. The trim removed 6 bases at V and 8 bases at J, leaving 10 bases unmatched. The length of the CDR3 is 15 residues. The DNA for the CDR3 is TGTGCCAGCAGGAAGGGACTAGCGAGTAACGATGAGCAGTTCTTC. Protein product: CASRKGLASNDEQFF.

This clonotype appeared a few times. The CDR3 region has the DNA TGTGCCAGCGGGATGGACTATGGCTACACCTTC. Protein sequence: CASGMDYGYTF. This chain links TRBV9 with TRBJ1-2; D unresolved. Trimming shortened V by 7 bases and J by 3 bases, and 7 bases separated the two germline ends. The CDR3 loop spans 11 amino acids. Germline assignment: CDR1 SGDLS and CDR2 YYNGEE.

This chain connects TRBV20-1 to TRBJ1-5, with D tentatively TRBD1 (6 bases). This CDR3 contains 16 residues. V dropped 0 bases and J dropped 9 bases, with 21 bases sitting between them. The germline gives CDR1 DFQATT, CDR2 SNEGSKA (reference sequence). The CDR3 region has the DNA TGCAGTGCTAGAGATCCGGACAGCCCGGCGGATAGGCCCCAGCATTTT. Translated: CSARDPDSPADRPQHF.

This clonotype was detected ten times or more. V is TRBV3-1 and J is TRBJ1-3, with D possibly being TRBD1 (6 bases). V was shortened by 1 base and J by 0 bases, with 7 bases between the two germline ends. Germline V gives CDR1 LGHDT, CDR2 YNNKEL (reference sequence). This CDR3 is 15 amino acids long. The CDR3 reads CASSQGGLSGNTIYF. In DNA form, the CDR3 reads TGTGCCAGCAGCCAAGGGGGGCTCTCTGGAAACACCATATATTTT.